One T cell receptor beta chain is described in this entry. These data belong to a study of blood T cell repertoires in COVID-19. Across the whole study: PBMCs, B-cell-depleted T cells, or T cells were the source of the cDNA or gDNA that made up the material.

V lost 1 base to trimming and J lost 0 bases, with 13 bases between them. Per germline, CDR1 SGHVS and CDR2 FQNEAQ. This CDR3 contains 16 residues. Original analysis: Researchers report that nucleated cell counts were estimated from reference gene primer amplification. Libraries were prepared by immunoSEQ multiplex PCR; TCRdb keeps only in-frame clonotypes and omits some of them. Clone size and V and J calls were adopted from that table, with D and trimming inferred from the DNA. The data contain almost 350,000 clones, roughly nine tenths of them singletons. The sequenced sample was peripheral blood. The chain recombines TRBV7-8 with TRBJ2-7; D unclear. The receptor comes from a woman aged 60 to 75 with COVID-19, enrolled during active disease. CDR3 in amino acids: CASSLVSGLSSYEQYF. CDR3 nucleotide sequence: TGTGCCAGCAGCTTAGTCTCAGGCCTAAGCTCCTACGAGCAGTACTTC.